The 18 T cell receptor beta chains listed next were all sequenced from one sample in a study of radiotherapy plus CTLA-4 blockade in lung cancer. Repertoires were generated with immunoSEQ multiplex PCR, while TCRdb's copy carries only in-frame clones and drops some. This table has 90,000 to 95,000 clones, about 83% appearing once. The sequences come from peripheral blood, collected from a patient treated with radiotherapy plus ipilimumab. The receptors come from a human donor with non-small cell lung cancer who had stable disease on radiotherapy plus ipilimumab.

Only a few counts were recorded for this clone. Written as DNA, the CDR3 is TGCGCCAGCAGCCAATTCACGCAGAACAATCAGCCCCAGCATTTT. It is translated as CASSQFTQNNQPQHF. The chain carries TRBV4-1 and TRBJ1-5, with D unclear. There are 15 residues in the CDR3. Germline V lookup: CDR1 MGHRA, CDR2 YSYEKL. Trimming removed 2 bases from V and 3 bases from J, with 11 bases in between.

This chain uses TRBV13 with TRBJ2-3; TRBD2 matches 7 bases. The trim removed 2 bases at V and 2 bases at J, leaving 7 bases unmatched. The CDR3 extends over 16 amino acids. Germline CDR1 and CDR2: PRHDT and FYEKMQ (reference sequence). The CDR3 region has the DNA TGTGCCAGCAGCTTAATGGCTAGCGGTCCCACAGATACGCAGTATTTT. Its translation: CASSLMASGPTDTQYF.

The rearrangement links TRBV12-5 to TRBJ1-5, with a weak D call TRBD1 (5 bases). Deletions cut 7 bases from V and 0 bases from J, with 13 bases between. Per germline, CDR1 LGHNT and CDR2 FRNRAP. This CDR3 region has 15 residues. CDR3 sequence (DNA): TGTGCTAGTGCCCCGGGGGTAAATAGCAATCAGCCCCAGCATTTT. Translation: CASAPGVNSNQPQHF.

CDR3 residues: CASSGRVTDTQYF. CDR3 nucleotides: TGTGCCAGTAGCGGGAGGGTAACAGATACGCAGTATTTT. The chain has TRBV19 and TRBJ2-3, with 8 nucleotides matching TRBD2. The CDR3 has 13 amino acids. The ends lost 6 bases at V and 3 bases at J; junction bases unmatched: 2. Germline assignment: CDR1 LNHDA and CDR2 SQIVND (reference sequence).

The chain couples TRBV5-8 to TRBJ2-1, with 14 bases that match TRBD2. The CDR3 runs to 17 residues. The J segment lost 4 bases and the V segment lost 0 bases, leaving 3 bases of the junction unmatched. Per germline, CDR1 SGHTS and CDR2 YDEGEE. The CDR3 reads CASSLGGLAGAYNEQFF. The CDR3 bases are TGTGCCAGCAGCTTGGGGGGACTAGCGGGAGCTTACAATGAGCAGTTCTTC.

The chain employs TRBV6-1 and TRBJ1-2, with no clear D. The CDR3 spans 12 residues. Trimming left V 6 bases short and J 1 base short, with 6 bases between. Germline loops: CDR1 MNHNS, CDR2 SASEGT. This chain's CDR3 is CASRDLNYGYTF. The CDR3 DNA sequence: TGTGCCAGCAGGGACCTTAACTATGGCTACACCTTC.

This chain uses TRBV5-1 with TRBJ2-1, with 11 bases aligning to TRBD2. V lost 3 bases, J lost 0 bases, and 5 bases stayed unmatched. The CDR3 has 17 amino acids. The germline V gene encodes CDR1 SGHRS and CDR2 YFSETQ. This chain's CDR3 is CASSSGTSGSSYNEQFF. Here the CDR3 DNA reads TGCGCCAGCAGCTCCGGGACTAGCGGAAGCTCCTACAATGAGCAGTTCTTC.

This clone was observed a few times. This chain uses TRBV5-4 with TRBJ2-1; D remains ambiguous. The CDR3 is 10 residues long. Trimming stripped 7 bases from V and 8 bases from J, with 7 bases between. Germline CDR1 reads SGHNT; CDR2 reads YYREEE (reference sequence). The CDR3 DNA reads TGTGCCAGCGGCCCCCATGAGCAGTTCTTC. Its translation is CASGPHEQFF.

This clone was seen only a few times. The rearrangement links TRBV5-1 to TRBJ2-5; 8 nucleotides match TRBD2. CDR1 and CDR2 from the germline V gene are SGHRS and YFSETQ. The CDR3 sequence is 14 residues long. The ends lost 4 bases at V and 5 bases at J; junction bases unmatched: 7. CDR3 in DNA: TGCGCCAGCAGCAGCTTGGGCGGGGGGGAGACCCAGTACTTC. This gives the protein CASSSLGGGETQYF. The whole variable domain, remainder taken from reference TRBV5-1 and TRBJ2-5, is KAGVTQTPRYLIKTRGQQVTLSCSPISGHRSVSWYQQTPGQGLQFLFEYFSETQRNKGNFPGRFSGRQFSNSRSEMNVSTLELGDSALYLCASSSLGGGETQYFGPGTRLLVL.

The CDR3 protein is CASRSGSREQFF. As DNA, the CDR3 is TGTGCCAGCAGGAGCGGGAGCCGTGAGCAGTTCTTC. The chain has TRBV27 and TRBJ2-1; 8 nucleotides agree with TRBD2. The germline V gene has CDR1 MNHEY and CDR2 SMNVEV (reference sequence). J gave up 9 bases and V 6 bases, and 4 bases lay outside the gene matches. The CDR3 has 12 amino acids.

The V call is TRBV5-1, the J call TRBJ1-2; no clear D. Trimming stripped 0 bases from V and 1 base from J, with 16 bases between. This CDR3 has 17 residues. Germline CDR1 reads SGHRS; CDR2 reads YFSETQ. CDR3 DNA sequence: TGCGCCAGCAGCTTGGTGGGAGGCGTAAGGAATAACTATGGCTACACCTTC. Translated: CASSLVGGVRNNYGYTF.

The chain uses TRBV13 and TRBJ1-1, with D unresolved. Germline CDR1 is PRHDT and CDR2 is FYEKMQ (reference sequence). V lost 8 bases and J lost 0, with 4 bases in between. The CDR3 contains 11 residues. This CDR3 reads CASFMNTEAFF. For the CDR3, the DNA is TGTGCCAGCTTCATGAACACTGAAGCTTTCTTT.

The chain links TRBV6-5 to TRBJ1-6; D is unresolved. V lost 5 bases to trimming and J lost 3 bases, with 8 bases between them. In germline, CDR1 is MNHEY, CDR2 SVGAGI. The CDR3 is made up of 14 amino acids. The DNA for the CDR3 is TGTGCCAGCAGTGATTCCTACTATAATTCACCCCTCCACTTT. Its translation is CASSDSYYNSPLHF.

The CDR3 DNA reads as TGTGCCAGCAGCCGTCGGGGCGGCGGAAACACCATATATTTT. This sequence encodes CASSRRGGGNTIYF. The chain links TRBV16 to TRBJ1-3; possible D gene TRBD1, 5 bases. Trimming stripped 4 bases from V and 4 bases from J, with 11 bases between. CDR3 length: 14 residues. CDR1 is KGHSY, CDR2 FQNENV, per germline.

This rearrangement joins TRBV5-1 to TRBJ1-4, with 10 positions matching TRBD1. CDR3 length equals 18 residues. Trimming cost V 3 bases and J 2 bases; bases outside gene matches: 10. Germline CDR1 SGHRS, CDR2 YFSETQ. The CDR3 sequence is CASSSRQPGQGTNEKLFF. DNA of the CDR3: TGCGCCAGCAGCTCAAGACAACCGGGACAGGGGACTAATGAAAAACTGTTTTTT.

This chain joins TRBV15 and TRBJ2-5; TRBD2 agrees at 8 bases. The CDR3 has 17 amino acids. V shed 3 bases and J 2 bases; nucleotides not matched to a gene: 11. Germline assignment: CDR1 LNHNV and CDR2 YYDKDF (reference sequence). CDR3 coding DNA: TGTGCCACCAGCAGTTTGATTAGCGGGGCAACACAAGAGACCCAGTACTTC. This translates into CATSSLISGATQETQYF.

CDR3: CSARLSEGGYTF. The CDR3 DNA reads as TGCAGCGCTCGACTTTCCGAGGGTGGCTACACCTTC. The chain uses TRBV29-1 and TRBJ1-2; D uncertain. Germline V gene data show CDR1 as SQVTM and CDR2 as ANQGSEA. There are 12 residues in the CDR3. V was pared by 7 bases and J by 7 bases, with 16 bases between.

This chain connects TRBV7-9 to TRBJ1-1; no clear D. Germline loops: CDR1 SEHNR, CDR2 FQNEAQ (reference sequence). V was cut by 2 bases and J by 4 bases, with 8 bases left in between. The CDR3 has 13 residues. CDR3 loop: CASSLPVPTEAFF. CDR3 coding DNA: TGTGCCAGCAGCTTACCGGTGCCCACTGAAGCTTTCTTT.